The subject of this entry is one TCR beta chain. The sample originates from a study of OX40 agonist ivuxolimab in advanced cancers. Study-level information: Treatment of patients was with ivuxolimab, an agonistic anti-OX40 (CD134) antibody.

Some clones are missing from TCRdb's copy, which holds only in-frame ones; the method was immunoSEQ multiplex PCR. The table lists roughly 80,000 clones, 90% of them singletons. V shed 5 bases and J shed 6 bases, with 11 bases lying between them. The germline CDR1 and CDR2 sequences are SGHTA and FQGNSA. This CDR3 spans 13 amino acids. The rearrangement uses TRBV7-2 and TRBJ1-5; D unresolved. The sequenced sample was CD4+ or CD8+ T cells sorted from blood, obtained in a trial of the OX40 agonist ivuxolimab. The receptor's source is an adult with an advanced solid tumor such as melanoma, head and neck, liver or kidney cancer. CDR3 amino acids: CASSADQSQPQHF. CDR3 coding DNA: TGTGCCAGCAGCGCCGATCAGAGTCAGCCCCAGCATTTT.